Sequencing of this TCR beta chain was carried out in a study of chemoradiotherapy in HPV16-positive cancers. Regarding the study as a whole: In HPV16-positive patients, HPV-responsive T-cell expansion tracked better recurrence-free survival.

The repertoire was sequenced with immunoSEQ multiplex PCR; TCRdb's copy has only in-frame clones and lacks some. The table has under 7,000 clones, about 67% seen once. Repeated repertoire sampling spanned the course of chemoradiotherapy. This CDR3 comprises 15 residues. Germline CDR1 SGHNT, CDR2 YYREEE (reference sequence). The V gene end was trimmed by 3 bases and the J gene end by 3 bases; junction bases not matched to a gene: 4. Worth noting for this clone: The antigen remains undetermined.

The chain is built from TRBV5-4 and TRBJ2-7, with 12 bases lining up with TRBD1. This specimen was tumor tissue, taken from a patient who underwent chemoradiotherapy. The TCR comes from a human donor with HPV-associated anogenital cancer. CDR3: CASSSGTGGYYEQYF. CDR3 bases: TGTGCCAGCAGCTCCGGGACAGGGGGCTACTACGAGCAGTACTTC.